This entry lists 6 T cell receptor beta chains sequenced from one sample in a study of graft-versus-host responses after intestinal transplantation. Measured with immunoSEQ multiplex PCR; TCRdb has only the in-frame clones, and not every one. The top ten hold 0.15% to 0.2% of the sample, which has about 130,000 clones, nearly 95% seen once. These TCRs' antigens remain unknown. The starting material was unstimulated CD4+ T cells sorted from spleen or lymph node cells, obtained before intestinal transplant. The receptors derive from a human donor who received an intestinal transplant.

In DNA, the CDR3 is TGTGCCAGCAGTGGAAATCCGGTCGGGACTAGCGGGAATAGTGAGCAGTACTTC. It encodes CASSGNPVGTSGNSEQYF. The rearrangement joins TRBV2 to TRBJ2-7; the match to TRBD2 covers 13 bases. Germline CDR1 is SNHLY and CDR2 is FYNNEI. J gave up 7 bases and V 4 bases, and 16 bases lay outside the gene matches. This CDR3 comprises 18 residues.

The V gene is TRBV28, the J gene TRBJ1-2, with TRBD1 matching 8 bases. Germline-derived CDR1 and CDR2 are MDHEN and SYDVKM. Trimming cost V 5 bases and J 8 bases; bases outside gene matches: 10. The CDR3 covers 14 residues. The CDR3 DNA reads TGTGCCAGCAGTGACCCTGGACAGGGTATAGGCTACACCTTC. Translated: CASSDPGQGIGYTF.

The J gene is TRBJ2-6, the V gene TRBV5-4; the D call may be TRBD1 or TRBD2 (5 bases each). The V end was cut by 0 bases, the J end by 1 base, with 5 bases between. The CDR3 has 15 amino acids. CDR1 is SGHNT and CDR2 is YYREEE in the germline V gene (reference sequence). CDR3 coding DNA: TGTGCCAGCAGCTTGGGGGGGTCTGGGGCCAACGTCCTGACTTTC. This sequence encodes CASSLGGSGANVLTF.

J is TRBJ2-1 and V is TRBV6-1; D possibly corresponds to TRBD2 (6 bases). Trimming removed 5 bases at V and 4 bases at J, with 15 bases between. The CDR3 is 15 residues long. From germline, CDR1 is MNHNS and CDR2 SASEGT. The CDR3: CASSTFSGGYNEQFF. The CDR3 DNA reads as TGTGCCAGCAGTACCTTCTCAGGAGGGTACAATGAGCAGTTCTTC.

The rearrangement uses TRBV28 and TRBJ1-3; no firm D call. This CDR3 contains 14 residues. V was clipped by 2 bases and J by 1 base, with 6 bases between them. Germline values: CDR1 MDHEN, CDR2 SYDVKM. CDR3 residues: CASSLIQSGNTIYF. The CDR3 coding sequence is TGTGCCAGCAGTTTAATCCAGTCTGGAAACACCATATATTTT.

This clone was detected only a few times. The J gene is TRBJ2-1, the V gene TRBV7-2; D gene unclear. The CDR3 length is 15 residues. CDR1 and CDR2 (germline): SGHTA, FQGNSA. V was trimmed by 0 bases and J by 0 bases, leaving 6 bases between them. CDR3 sequence reads: CASSLAGLSYNEQFF. CDR3 in DNA: TGTGCCAGCAGCTTAGCGGGTCTCTCCTACAATGAGCAGTTCTTC.